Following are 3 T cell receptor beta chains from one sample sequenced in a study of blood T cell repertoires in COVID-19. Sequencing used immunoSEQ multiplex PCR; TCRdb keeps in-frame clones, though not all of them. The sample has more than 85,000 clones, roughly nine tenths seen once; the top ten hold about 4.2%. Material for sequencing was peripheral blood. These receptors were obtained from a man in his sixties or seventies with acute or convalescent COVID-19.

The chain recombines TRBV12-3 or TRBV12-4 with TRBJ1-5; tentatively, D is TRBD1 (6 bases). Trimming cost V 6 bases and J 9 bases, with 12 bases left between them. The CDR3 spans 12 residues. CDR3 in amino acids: CASRTGFLPQHF. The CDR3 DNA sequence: TGTGCCAGCAGAACAGGGTTCCTGCCCCAGCATTTT.

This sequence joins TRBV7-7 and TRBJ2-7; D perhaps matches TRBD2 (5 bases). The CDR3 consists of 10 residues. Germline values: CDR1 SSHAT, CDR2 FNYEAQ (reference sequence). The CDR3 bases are TGTGCTGGGAGTGGCGACGAGCAGTACTTC. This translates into CAGSGDEQYF.

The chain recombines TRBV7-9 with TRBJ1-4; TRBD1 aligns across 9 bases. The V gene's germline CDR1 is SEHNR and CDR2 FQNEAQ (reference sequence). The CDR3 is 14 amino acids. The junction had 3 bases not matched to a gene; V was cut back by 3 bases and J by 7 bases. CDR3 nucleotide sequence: TGTGCCAGCAGCTTTACAGGGGGCGGTGAAAAACTGTTTTTT. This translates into CASSFTGGGEKLFF.